This TCR beta chain was recorded in a study of T-cell reconstitution after alpha-beta-depleted transplantation in children (dated by TCRdb to 2015 to 2016). Notes on the research overall: Using TCR repertoire profiling, the study quantitatively followed how T-cell immune reconstitution unfolded in children after TCRalphabeta/CD19-depleted allogeneic hematopoietic cell transplantation. The investigation overall reported the following: Hyperexpanded clone frequencies declined over subsequent months; after one year, T-cell counts and TCRbeta diversity were mostly attributed to newly produced T cells. The apparently early alphabetaT-cell count recovery about two months after transplant was reportedly dependent on only several hundred rapidly expanded clones derived from non-depleted graft cells. In some patients, high TCRbeta diversity at day 60 was attributed to recipient T cells and intrathymic progenitors that had survived conditioning.

The library was generated by PCR. Instrument used: Illumina HiSeq 2500. To normalize quantification of the TCRbeta repertoire, the TCR libraries were built with molecular barcoding that relied on unique molecular identifiers. TCRdb reprocessed the public reads (quality trimming at Q25 with fastp, clone calling with MiXCR) and kept in-frame beta chains. Every entry covers one CDR3 protein and lists the most common genes and DNA from its rows. This sample is represented by under 35,000 distinct CDR3 sequences; 15% to 20% of them were singletons. Of the sample, 35% falls within the top ten clones. This clonotype was picked up a small number of times. Its target antigen remains unknown. The DNA is left out, because the CDR3 cannot be placed on it with certainty; the CDR3 is given as TCRdb lists it. The time point label of this sample denotes: day 60 (about 2 months) after transplantation. What this sample's treatment or condition label stands for: allogeneic hematopoietic cell transplantation with graft depleted of TCRalphabeta T cells and CD19 B cells. Transplant recipients were children who received TCRalphabeta/CD19-depleted allogeneic hematopoietic cell grafts.

Measured from the cysteine to the phenylalanine, the CDR3 is 17 residues long. The germline V gene (reference sequence) yields SEHNR for CDR1 and FQNEAQ for CDR2. The material sequenced was PBMCs, mostly from graft donor cells, taken 60 days after TCRalphabeta/CD19-depleted stem cell transplant. The sequence is built from TRBV7-9 and TRBJ2-2. This TCR came from a male patient between 2 and 15 years old who had a stem cell transplant for acute lymphoblastic leukemia, so the T cells may come from the graft donor. The CDR3: CASSQKSVVRTPGSCFF.